The next 8 T cell receptor beta chains were all read from a single sample in a study of cytomegalovirus exposure and HLA in healthy donors. Amplification used 60 Vbeta primers and 13 Jbeta primers. Measured with immunoSEQ multiplex PCR; TCRdb has only the in-frame clones, and not every one. Found here are hundreds of thousands of clones, around 80% of them singletons; the top ten hold about 0.58%. The material sequenced was PBMCs. These receptors all stem from a middle-aged woman in good health and CMV-seronegative.

CDR3 in amino acids: CASSTHRDRDNNEKLFF. CDR3 sequence (DNA): TGTGCCAGCAGCACCCACCGGGACAGGGACAATAATGAAAAACTGTTTTTT. The chain employs TRBV7-8 and TRBJ1-4; 9 bases fit TRBD1. Germline V gene lookup returns CDR1 SGHVS and CDR2 FQNEAQ. The CDR3 length is 17 residues. V dropped 5 bases and J dropped 4; count of bases not matched to a gene: 11.

V is TRBV6-5 and J is TRBJ2-5; possibly TRBD2 for D (6 bases). V gave up 7 bases and J gave up 11 bases, with 20 bases separating them. CDR3 length: 13 residues. CDR1 is MNHEY, CDR2 SVGAGI, per germline. As DNA, the CDR3 is TGTGCCAGCATTCGGGGCCCCACGGGGGAGCAGTACTTC. As protein: CASIRGPTGEQYF.

This clone was seen only a few times. Distinct nucleotide sequences in the sample also encode this CDR3. The chain links TRBV27 to TRBJ1-1, with D uncertain. The CDR3 sequence is 13 residues long. V was trimmed by 5 bases and J by 1 base, leaving 8 bases between them. From germline, CDR1 is MNHEY and CDR2 SMNVEV (reference sequence). CDR3 sequence: CASSLGKNTEAFF. CDR3 nucleotide sequence: TGTGCCAGCAGTCTCGGGAAGAACACTGAAGCTTTCTTT.

The gene calls are TRBV6-6 and TRBJ1-4; tentative D call: TRBD1 (5 bases). Germline V CDR1 and CDR2: MNHNY, SVGAGI (reference sequence). The CDR3 is made up of 14 amino acids. V lost 4 bases to trimming and J lost 7 bases, with 13 bases between them. This chain's CDR3 is CASSFQGLGEKLFF. The DNA for the CDR3 is TGTGCCAGCAGTTTCCAGGGTCTGGGTGAAAAACTGTTTTTT.

The genes are TRBV7-2 and TRBJ1-6; 7 bases agree with TRBD1. This CDR3 is built from 17 residues. J lost 8 bases, V lost 1 base, and 11 bases had no gene match. Germline V gene sequence: CDR1 SGHTA, CDR2 FQGNSA. The CDR3 DNA reads as TGTGCCAGCAGCTTAGTGGCCGCGACAGGGATGGATTCACCCCTCCACTTT. It is translated as CASSLVAATGMDSPLHF.

This clone was counted a few times. The chain couples TRBV5-1 to TRBJ2-5, with a possible D match to TRBD1 (5 bases). Trimming stripped 0 bases from V and 5 bases from J, with 11 bases between. This CDR3 contains 14 residues. The germline V gene has CDR1 SGHRS and CDR2 YFSETQ. This CDR3 reads CASSLAGIGETQYF. As DNA, the CDR3 is TGCGCCAGCAGCTTGGCAGGGATCGGTGAGACCCAGTACTTC.

This clone showed up just once. V and J are TRBV5-1 and TRBJ1-2, with unresolved D. Trimming left V 3 bases short and J 7 bases short, with 10 bases between. The CDR3 is 12 residues long. CDR1 and CDR2 (germline): SGHRS, YFSETQ. The CDR3: CASSSYGVGYTF. DNA for the CDR3: TGCGCCAGCAGCTCGTACGGGGTTGGCTACACCTTC. Supplemented by reference TRBV5-1 and TRBJ1-2, the full variable domain reads KAGVTQTPRYLIKTRGQQVTLSCSPISGHRSVSWYQQTPGQGLQFLFEYFSETQRNKGNFPGRFSGRQFSNSRSEMNVSTLELGDSALYLCASSSYGVGYTFGSGTRLTVV.

The chain links TRBV13 to TRBJ2-4, with a weak D call TRBD2 (6 bases). CDR1 is PRHDT, CDR2 FYEKMQ, per germline (reference sequence). The CDR3 consists of 14 residues. Trimming took off 8 bases at V and 2 bases at J, with 13 bases between the two ends. CDR3 sequence (DNA): TGTGCCAGCCGGCTCGGGGGAACCAAAAACATTCAGTACTTC. As protein: CASRLGGTKNIQYF.